This T cell receptor beta chain is drawn from a study of blood T cell repertoires in COVID-19. Overall study context: COVID-19 samples, acute and convalescent, were from the United States, Italy and Spain. Nucleic acid was either cDNA or gDNA, and it came from T cells, B-cell-depleted T cells, or PBMCs.

The CDR3 totals 14 residues. J gave up 4 bases and V 2 bases, and 5 bases lay outside the gene matches. The germline V gene encodes CDR1 MNHEY and CDR2 SVGAGI. The protocol was immunoSEQ multiplex PCR, while the TCRdb copy is restricted to in-frame clones and leaves out a portion. The data show about 240,000 clones, approximately 87% seen once. The rearrangement uses TRBV6-5 and TRBJ2-7; 7 bases map to TRBD1. Material: peripheral blood. The receptor's source is a man aged 55 to 69 with acute or convalescent COVID-19. The CDR3 coding sequence is TGTGCCAGCAGTTACGCCCGGACAGGTTACGAGCAGTACTTC. Its protein product is CASSYARTGYEQYF.